The 16 T cell receptor beta chains in this list originate from one sample, sequenced in a study of cytomegalovirus exposure and HLA in healthy donors. 60 Vbeta and 13 Jbeta primers were used in PCR. Sequencing was performed with immunoSEQ multiplex PCR; in TCRdb, only in-frame clones are kept and a portion is missing. The sample contains roughly 120,000 clones, 79% of which appear only once. Sequencing used PBMCs. Receptors originate from a man younger than 35 in good health and CMV-seronegative.

This chain links TRBV11-2 with TRBJ1-2, with D perhaps TRBD1 (5 bases). V lost 1 base and J lost 1, with 7 bases in between. CDR3 length: 14 amino acids. Germline V lookup: CDR1 SGHAT, CDR2 FQNNGV. CDR3 sequence reads: CASSLVDSNYGYTF. CDR3 DNA: TGTGCCAGCAGCTTAGTCGACAGTAACTATGGCTACACCTTC.

The J gene is TRBJ2-7, the V gene TRBV7-2; D is unclear. Trimming pared 5 bases from V and 7 bases from J, leaving 9 bases between. This CDR3 region has 11 residues. CDR1 and CDR2 (germline): SGHTA, FQGNSA. The CDR3, as DNA: TGTGCCAGCAGCACAGTTTGGGAGCAGTACTTC. Translation gives CASSTVWEQYF. The variable domain in full, completed from reference TRBV7-2 and TRBJ2-7, reads GAGVSQSPSNKVTEKGKDVELRCDPISGHTALYWYRQSLGQGLEFLIYFQGNSAPDKSGLPSDRFSAERTGGSVSTLTIQRTQQEDSAVYLCASSTVWEQYFGPGTRLTVT.

The rearrangement uses TRBV5-6 and TRBJ2-1; a possible D gene is TRBD1 (5 bases). V was clipped by 3 bases and J by 0 bases, with 13 bases between them. This CDR3 comprises 16 residues. Germline V lookup: CDR1 SGHDT, CDR2 YYEEEE. Here the CDR3 reads CASSWIQVSSYNEQFF. The CDR3 DNA follows: TGTGCCAGCAGCTGGATACAGGTTAGCTCCTACAATGAGCAGTTCTTC.

J is TRBJ2-1 and V is TRBV7-3, with TRBD2 identical over 7 bases. Per germline, CDR1 SGHTA and CDR2 FQGTGA. The V segment lost 7 bases and the J segment 7 bases; nucleotides outside the gene matches: 13. The CDR3 contains 15 residues. The CDR3 region has the DNA TGTGCCAGCAACGAGGGAGGGCCTTATTATAATGAGCAGTTCTTC. It codes for CASNEGGPYYNEQFF.

V is TRBV4-1 and J is TRBJ1-2; perhaps TRBD1 as D (5 bases). There are 16 residues in the CDR3. In germline, CDR1 is MGHRA, CDR2 YSYEKL. The V gene lost 0 bases and the J gene lost 8 bases, with 19 bases spanning the gap. CDR3 residues: CASSQDWGTRLWGYTF. The CDR3, as DNA: TGCGCCAGCAGCCAAGATTGGGGCACCCGTCTCTGGGGCTACACCTTC.

The chain has TRBV7-3 and TRBJ2-5, with 10 bases fitting TRBD1. V shed 2 bases, J shed 4 bases, and the junction held 4 bases outside the gene matches. CDR3 length: 15 amino acids. Per germline, CDR1 SGHTA and CDR2 FQGTGA. The CDR3 nucleotides are TGTGCCAGCAGCTTATTCGGACAGGGGGGAGAGACCCAGTACTTC. Its protein product is CASSLFGQGGETQYF.

The rearrangement uses TRBV19 and TRBJ1-2; no clear D gene. CDR3 length: 13 amino acids. V gave up 5 bases and J gave up 5 bases, with 12 bases separating them. Germline assignment: CDR1 LNHDA and CDR2 SQIVND (reference sequence). Here the CDR3 DNA reads TGTGCCAGTAGTGCCTCCAGGCGTTATGGCTACACCTTC. Translation gives CASSASRRYGYTF.

This clone is medium-sized by share. This chain uses TRBV27 with TRBJ2-7; weak D call: TRBD2 (5 bases). Trimming pared 6 bases from V and 5 bases from J, leaving 17 bases between. CDR3 length: 14 amino acids. Germline CDR1 is MNHEY and CDR2 is SMNVEV (reference sequence). The CDR3 DNA is TGTGCCAGCAGGCCTGAGGGATCGATCGACGAGCAGTACTTC. Translation gives CASRPEGSIDEQYF.

The chain uses TRBV5-1 and TRBJ2-2; maybe TRBD2 (6 bases). The CDR3 runs 16 residues. In germline, CDR1 is SGHRS, CDR2 YFSETQ. V was pared by 0 bases and J by 3 bases, with 12 bases between. The CDR3, as DNA: TGCGCCAGCAGCTTGGTAGCGGAGAGCGACACCGGGGAGCTGTTTTTT. This encodes CASSLVAESDTGELFF.

This sequence joins TRBV5-5 and TRBJ1-1; 7 nucleotides match TRBD1. V lost 4 bases to trimming and J lost 7 bases; unmatched junction nucleotides: 13. Germline V gene data show CDR1 as SGHKS and CDR2 as YYEKEE (reference sequence). This CDR3 is 15 amino acids long. The CDR3 loop is CASSLGTAQYFEAFF. CDR3 in DNA: TGTGCCAGCAGCCTCGGGACAGCCCAGTATTTTGAAGCTTTCTTT.

This rearrangement joins TRBV5-1 to TRBJ2-1, with 10 bases matching TRBD2. The germline CDR1 and CDR2 sequences are SGHRS and YFSETQ. The length of the CDR3 is 16 residues. V shed 2 bases, J shed 4 bases, and the junction held 6 bases outside the gene matches. The DNA for the CDR3 is TGCGCCAGCAGCTTCCGGACTAGCGGACTATACAATGAGCAGTTCTTC. Protein sequence: CASSFRTSGLYNEQFF.

This clone came up a few times. The chain has TRBV7-9 and TRBJ2-1, with a weak D call TRBD2 (5 bases). The CDR3 length is 13 residues. V lost 6 bases to trimming and J lost 7 bases, with 13 bases between them. Germline V gene lookup returns CDR1 SEHNR and CDR2 FQNEAQ (reference sequence). CDR3 protein: CASRTLTGNEQFF. The CDR3 nucleotides are TGTGCCAGCAGAACCCTTACGGGGAATGAGCAGTTCTTC.

V and J are TRBV5-8 and TRBJ2-1; TRBD2 aligns across 7 bases. V shed 1 base, J shed 5 bases, and the junction held 6 bases outside the gene matches. The germline gives CDR1 SGHTS, CDR2 YDEGEE. The length of the CDR3 is 15 residues. The CDR3 sequence: CASSLSASGDNEQFF. The CDR3 bases are TGTGCCAGCAGCTTGTCGGCTAGCGGAGACAATGAGCAGTTCTTC.

The table lists this clone with a few counts. The V gene is TRBV7-3, the J gene TRBJ2-7; weak D call: TRBD2 (6 bases). The CDR3 extends over 14 amino acids. Germline CDR1 SGHTA, CDR2 FQGTGA. Trimming removed 2 bases from V and 5 bases from J, with 13 bases in between. CDR3 DNA: TGTGCCAGCAGCTTATCCGCTAGCGCCGACGAGCAGTACTTC. It specifies CASSLSASADEQYF.

V is TRBV6-6 and J is TRBJ2-7, with 7 bases identical to TRBD1. The CDR3 length is 14 residues. The V gene's germline CDR1 is MNHNY and CDR2 SVGAGI (reference sequence). V lost 4 bases to trimming and J lost 3 bases; unmatched junction nucleotides: 6. The CDR3 DNA follows: TGTGCCAGCAGTTCCAGGGGACAGAACTACGAGCAGTACGTC. It encodes CASSSRGQNYEQYV.

The chain couples TRBV4-1 to TRBJ2-2, with D perhaps matching TRBD2 (6 bases). The CDR3 is 14 residues long. Trimming removed 3 bases from V and 6 bases from J, with 11 bases in between. In germline, CDR1 is MGHRA, CDR2 YSYEKL. The CDR3 loop is CASSHPWGAGELFF. DNA of the CDR3: TGCGCCAGCAGCCACCCCTGGGGGGCCGGGGAGCTGTTTTTT.